This T cell receptor (beta chain) was documented in a study of blood T cells in healthy people across ages. There are 15 residues in the CDR3. V was pared by 4 bases and J by 0 bases, with 7 bases between. Per the germline V gene, CDR1 is MNHEY and CDR2 is SVGAGI. Study-level points and caveats: The fall in TCR beta diversity per million T cells was roughly linear with age.

In regard to this clonotype: Its matching antigen is unknown.

It was with a sample-barcoded 5' primer and a J-beta primer mix that a second PCR of roughly 7 to 12 cycles was run. Each cDNA molecule carried a tag from a template-switch adaptor that contained 12 random nucleotides. MiXCR, run by TCRdb on the 5' RACE reads, gives a single entry per CDR3 protein. Of about a million distinct CDR3 sequences listed, about 44% are singletons. This rearrangement joins TRBV6-5 to TRBJ2-6; no definite D call. The source material was blood. The sequence derives from a man aged 25 to 40 in good health. The CDR3 coding sequence is TGTGCCAGCAGTTTTTTCGGCTCTGGGGCCAACGTCCTGACTTTC. This codes for CASSFFGSGANVLTF.